These 10 T cell receptor beta chains came from one sample sequenced in a study of control samples from healthy donors and cancer patients. Using immunoSEQ multiplex PCR, the repertoire was profiled, and TCRdb retains in-frame clones only, with some absent. This table has around 96,000 clones, over 90% appearing once. The sample consisted of blood. The receptor set was obtained from a man between 18 and 29 years old in good health.

The chain is built from TRBV28 and TRBJ1-2; D is unresolved. CDR1 and CDR2 (germline): MDHEN, SYDVKM. Deletions cut 6 bases from V and 3 bases from J, with 11 bases between. The CDR3 runs to 13 residues. The CDR3 is CASSGRRDYGYTF. In DNA form, the CDR3 reads TGTGCCAGCAGCGGACGGAGGGACTATGGCTACACCTTC.

The J gene is TRBJ1-1, the V gene TRBV12-5, with TRBD1 as a possible D gene (5 bases). The germline V gene has CDR1 LGHNT and CDR2 FRNRAP. The V end lost 5 bases, the J end lost 7 bases, and 8 bases lay between the germline ends. The CDR3 covers 11 residues. The DNA for the CDR3 is TGTGCTAGTGGTGGGGGGGGTGAAGCTTTCTTT. Its protein product is CASGGGGEAFF. Using reference TRBV12-5 and TRBJ1-1 for the parts outside the CDR3, the full variable domain is DARVTQTPRHKVTEMGQEVTMRCQPILGHNTVFWYRQTMMQGLELLAYFRNRAPLDDSGMPKDRFSAEMPDATLATLKIQPSEPRDSAVYFCASGGGGEAFFGQGTRLTVV.

There are a few counts of this clone. CDR3 DNA sequence: TGTGCCAGCAGTGCTTCGTCCGGGGGAGGGGGCAATGAGCAGTTCTTC. Translating gives CASSASSGGGGNEQFF. The rearrangement uses TRBV6-1 and TRBJ2-1, with a weak D call TRBD2 (7 bases). The CDR3 is 16 residues long. The germline CDR1 and CDR2 sequences are MNHNS and SASEGT. V gave up 4 bases and J gave up 6 bases, with 19 bases separating them.

This clone was found once. This rearrangement joins TRBV5-6 to TRBJ1-5, with 7 bases identical to TRBD1. Germline-derived CDR1 and CDR2 are SGHDT and YYEEEE. CDR3 length: 16 amino acids. With 0 bases clipped from V and 5 bases from J, the junction kept 8 bases outside the gene matches. CDR3 DNA: TGTGCCAGCAGCTTGGTCCGACAGGGTGGCGATCAGCCCCAGCATTTT. Its protein product is CASSLVRQGGDQPQHF.

The count of this clone is one. The rearrangement uses TRBV3-1 (or the pseudogene TRBV3-2) and TRBJ2-6, with 7 positions matching TRBD2. J lost 0 bases, V lost 3 bases, and 8 bases had no gene match. Germline-derived CDR1 and CDR2 are LGHDT and YNNKEL (reference sequence). This CDR3 has 18 residues. The CDR3 DNA sequence: TGTGCCAGCAGCCAGCGGGGGTCGATAGACTCTGGGGCCAACGTCCTGACTTTC. It encodes CASSQRGSIDSGANVLTF.

The rearrangement joins TRBV29-1 to TRBJ1-4; D is ambiguous. V shed 5 bases and J shed 5 bases, with 9 bases lying between them. Per the germline V gene, CDR1 is SQVTM and CDR2 is ANQGSEA. The CDR3 runs 12 residues. The CDR3 DNA is TGCAGCGTTTGGGGAAGAAATGAAAAACTGTTTTTT. This sequence encodes CSVWGRNEKLFF.

V gene TRBV6-6 combines with J gene TRBJ1-2, with TRBD1 as a possible D gene (6 bases). V lost 7 bases and J lost 8, with 14 bases in between. Germline V CDR1 and CDR2: MNHNY, SVGAGI (reference sequence). The CDR3 covers 12 residues. The CDR3 nucleotides are TGTGCCAGCACCGCGGGGGCGAAGGGCTACACCTTC. Translation: CASTAGAKGYTF.

This clone has just a few counts. This chain joins TRBV4-1 and TRBJ1-2, with D perhaps matching TRBD1 (6 bases). The CDR3 contains 15 residues. V lost 1 base, J lost 4 bases, and 13 bases lay in between. CDR1 MGHRA and CDR2 YSYEKL come from the germline V gene. The CDR3, as DNA: TGCGCCAGCAGCCAAGGTCGGGGACACATCTATGGCTACACCTTC. Protein product: CASSQGRGHIYGYTF.

The V and J genes are TRBV6-1 and TRBJ1-2; D gene ambiguous. V lost 2 bases and J 4 bases, leaving 11 bases between the germline ends. Germline assignment: CDR1 MNHNS and CDR2 SASEGT. The CDR3 runs 14 residues. For the CDR3, the DNA is TGTGCCAGCAGTGAACTTCCGAGACTCTATGGCTACACCTTC. Its translation is CASSELPRLYGYTF.

The CDR3 here is CASSAGRPFDEQYF. Here the CDR3 DNA reads TGTGCCAGCTCAGCCGGAAGGCCCTTCGACGAGCAGTACTTC. The V gene is TRBV9, the J gene TRBJ2-7, with D hard to call. This CDR3 has 14 amino acids. The ends were cut back, 7 bases at V and 5 bases at J, with 19 bases in the middle. Germline V lookup: CDR1 SGDLS, CDR2 YYNGEE.